The 30 T cell receptor beta chains below come from one sample, sequenced in a study of beta chain features in type 1 diabetes. As every portion of the isolated RNA was reverse transcribed, the sequencing read expressed TCRB transcripts. Libraries were prepared by immunoSEQ multiplex PCR; TCRdb keeps only in-frame clonotypes and omits some of them. The sample shows roughly 500,000 clones, approximately 30% of them seen only once. Sequenced: naive CD4+ T cells from blood. These receptors were collected from a man aged 18 to 30 in good health.

The chain has TRBV5-1 and TRBJ2-1, with 10 positions matching TRBD1. Germline CDR1 is SGHRS and CDR2 is YFSETQ. J was trimmed by 4 bases and V by 4 bases; bases with no gene match: 8. The CDR3 covers 16 residues. CDR3 in amino acids: CASSMLTGGWYNEQFF. CDR3 coding DNA: TGCGCCAGCAGCATGCTGACAGGGGGCTGGTACAATGAGCAGTTCTTC.

The V call is TRBV30, the J call TRBJ2-7; possibly TRBD1 for D (6 bases). Germline CDR1 GTSNPN, CDR2 SVGIG (reference sequence). Trimming removed 1 base at V and 3 bases at J, with 10 bases between. This CDR3 has 13 amino acids. Written as DNA, the CDR3 is TGTGCCTGGAGTGGCGAGACAGGCTACGAGCAGTACTTC. Protein sequence: CAWSGETGYEQYF.

The table lists this clone with a few counts. The genes are TRBV4-1 and TRBJ2-3; D is uncertain. The CDR3 runs 17 residues. The germline CDR1 and CDR2 sequences are MGHRA and YSYEKL. The V and J ends lost 3 bases and 3 bases respectively, with 19 bases between them. Here the CDR3 reads CASSQIGRRRETDTQYF. As DNA, the CDR3 is TGCGCCAGCAGCCAGATAGGGCGACGGAGAGAAACAGATACGCAGTATTTT.

The V call is TRBV19, the J call TRBJ1-2; D uncertain. The CDR3 runs 13 residues. Deletions cut 1 base from V and 8 bases from J, with 11 bases between. Germline assignment: CDR1 LNHDA and CDR2 SQIVND (reference sequence). CDR3 amino acids: CASSIVDTSGYTF. DNA of the CDR3: TGTGCCAGTAGTATAGTCGACACGTCGGGCTACACCTTC.

This clone was seen a few times. Here the CDR3 reads CASTDPGQGNEQFF. The CDR3 nucleotides are TGTGCCAGCACCGACCCGGGACAGGGCAATGAGCAGTTCTTC. This chain connects TRBV25-1 to TRBJ2-1; 9 nucleotides agree with TRBD1. Germline trimming cut 7 bases from V and 6 bases from J; bases unmatched to any gene: 7. The CDR3 sequence is 14 residues long. CDR1 is MGHDK and CDR2 is SYGVNS in the germline V gene.

About this clone: This likely comes from a read error, as the CDR3 has no conserved phenylalanine or tryptophan at its end. The CDR3 here is CAWSVRAGELFS. In DNA, the CDR3 is TGTGCCTGGAGTGTACGAGCCGGGGAGCTGTTTTCT. The V call is TRBV30, the J call TRBJ2-2; no reliable D call. CDR3 length equals 12 residues. V was clipped by 0 bases and J by 6 bases, with 5 bases between them. CDR1 GTSNPN and CDR2 SVGIG come from the germline V gene (reference sequence).

In the case of this clone: Other nucleotide sequences in the sample specify the same CDR3. The chain recombines TRBV28 with TRBJ2-1; 7 bases map to TRBD2. Germline CDR1 reads MDHEN; CDR2 reads SYDVKM. The junction had 1 base not matched to a gene; V was cut back by 2 bases and J by 0 bases. The CDR3 totals 15 residues. The DNA for the CDR3 is TGTGCCAGCAGTTTAGGCGGGAGCTCCTACAATGAGCAGTTCTTC. Residues: CASSLGGSSYNEQFF. The full variable domain, with the rest looked up from reference TRBV28 and TRBJ2-1, is DVKVTQSSRYLVKRTGEKVFLECVQDMDHENMFWYRQDPGLGLRLIYFSYDVKMKEKGDIPEGYSVSREKKERFSLILESASTNQTSMYLCASSLGGSSYNEQFFGPGTRLTVL.

The rearrangement links TRBV7-2 to TRBJ1-5; 9 bases match TRBD1. V lost 0 bases to trimming and J lost 6 bases; unmatched junction nucleotides: 15. Germline V lookup: CDR1 SGHTA, CDR2 FQGNSA. The CDR3 loop spans 19 amino acids. CDR3 residues: CASSLAPDRGLVGGQPQHF. In DNA form, the CDR3 reads TGTGCCAGCAGCTTAGCCCCGGACAGGGGATTAGTAGGGGGTCAGCCCCAGCATTTT.

This clone was observed a few times. The V gene is TRBV29-1, the J gene TRBJ1-4, with D unresolved. The CDR3 is 14 amino acids. The germline V gene has CDR1 SQVTM and CDR2 ANQGSEA. The V end was cut by 3 bases, the J end by 1 base, with 9 bases between. In nucleotides, the CDR3 is TGCAGCGTTGAGGACGGGGTAACTAATGAAAAACTGTTTTTT. Its translation is CSVEDGVTNEKLFF.

This clone was recorded a few times. The chain employs TRBV7-2 and TRBJ2-1, with 8 bases matching TRBD2. Germline CDR1 SGHTA, CDR2 FQGNSA. The ends lost 3 bases at V and 3 bases at J; junction bases unmatched: 4. This CDR3 has 15 amino acids. Written as DNA, the CDR3 is TGTGCCAGCAGCTTTTCGGGAGGGAACTACAATGAGCAGTTCTTC. Translation: CASSFSGGNYNEQFF.

This clone has just a few counts. The chain joins TRBV29-1 to TRBJ2-3; perhaps TRBD1 as D (6 bases). Germline V gives CDR1 SQVTM, CDR2 ANQGSEA. This CDR3 comprises 12 residues. V was pared by 8 bases and J by 2 bases, with 11 bases between. The CDR3 reads CSYGQSTDTQYF. Written as DNA, the CDR3 is TGCAGCTACGGACAGTCCACAGATACGCAGTATTTT.

This clone has a handful of counts. The chain is built from TRBV5-1 and TRBJ2-5; D remains unclear. The germline V gene encodes CDR1 SGHRS and CDR2 YFSETQ. The CDR3 has 12 amino acids. V gave up 6 bases and J gave up 1 base, with 7 bases separating them. CDR3 protein: CASTSFQETQYF. The CDR3 DNA sequence: TGCGCCAGCACCTCATTCCAAGAGACCCAGTACTTC.

This clone was picked up a small number of times. Here the CDR3 DNA reads TGTGCCAGCAGAAGGAGGGCGGGAACCGGGGAGCTGTTTTTT. This codes for CASRRRAGTGELFF. This sequence joins TRBV28 and TRBJ2-2; D perhaps matches TRBD2 (6 bases). CDR1 is MDHEN, CDR2 SYDVKM, per germline. The CDR3 is 14 amino acids. V lost 6 bases and J lost 5, with 13 bases in between.

The V and J genes are TRBV18 and TRBJ2-5, with a possible D match to TRBD1 (5 bases). V shed 3 bases and J shed 4 bases, with 9 bases lying between them. Germline values: CDR1 KGHSH, CDR2 LQKENI. This CDR3 has 13 residues. CDR3 coding DNA: TGTGCCAGCTCACCTTCTACAGGAGAGACCCAGTACTTC. Amino acids: CASSPSTGETQYF.

There are a few counts of this clone. The chain carries TRBV7-6 and TRBJ2-5, with a weak D call TRBD1 (5 bases). This CDR3 comprises 14 residues. The V gene lost 5 bases and the J gene lost 5 bases, with 15 bases spanning the gap. Germline V CDR1 and CDR2: SGHVS, FNYEAQ. CDR3 nucleotide sequence: TGTGCCAGCAGCGATTTCAGGGATACGGAGACCCAGTACTTC. Translating gives CASSDFRDTETQYF.

Regarding this clone: Germline is not matched at one junction end, which may reflect a read error. The gene calls are TRBV7-8 and TRBJ1-2; D is undetermined. Per germline, CDR1 SGHVS and CDR2 FQNEAQ. The length of the CDR3 is 15 residues. In DNA form, the CDR3 reads TGTGCCAGCGGCTTTCGGCTCCTACAGTTGAGTGGCTACACCTTC. It is translated as CASGFRLLQLSGYTF. Full variable domain (outside the CDR3, taken from reference TRBV7-8 and TRBJ1-2): GAGVSQSPRYKVAKRGQDVALRCDPISGHVSLFWYQQALGQGPEFLTYFQNEAQLDKSGLPSDRFFAERPEGSVSTLKIQRTQQEDSAVYLCASGFRLLQLSGYTFGSGTRLTVV.

This clone was seen only a few times. Other DNA sequences in this sample translate to the same CDR3. The V call is TRBV6-6, the J call TRBJ2-5, with D possibly matching TRBD2 (6 bases). This CDR3 is built from 14 residues. CDR1 is MNHNY, CDR2 SVGAGI, per germline (reference sequence). Trimming removed 0 bases from V and 4 bases from J, with 9 bases in between. CDR3 DNA: TGTGCCAGCAGTTACTCGACCGGGAGAGAGACCCAGTACTTC. Amino acids: CASSYSTGRETQYF.

The chain has TRBV4-1 and TRBJ2-1, with 7 bases lining up with TRBD1. CDR1 and CDR2 from the germline V gene are MGHRA and YSYEKL. V dropped 1 base and J dropped 0; count of bases not matched to a gene: 3. CDR3 length equals 16 residues. Here the CDR3 DNA reads TGCGCCAGCAGCCAAGTGCGGACAGGCTCCTACAATGAGCAGTTCTTC. This encodes CASSQVRTGSYNEQFF.

The chain carries TRBV5-1 and TRBJ1-1; no firm D call. Germline CDR1 SGHRS, CDR2 YFSETQ. Between the trimmed V and J ends, which lost 4 bases and 0 bases, there was a span of 10 bases. This CDR3 has 14 residues. The CDR3 sequence: CASSLTNMNTEAFF. In nucleotides, the CDR3 is TGCGCCAGCAGCCTGACAAATATGAACACTGAAGCTTTCTTT.

The rearrangement links TRBV7-2 to TRBJ1-1, with 7 bases aligning to TRBD1. Germline V CDR1 and CDR2: SGHTA, FQGNSA. The CDR3 is 13 residues long. J gave up 3 bases and V 8 bases, and 6 bases lay outside the gene matches. The CDR3 is CASGQTGDTEAFF. CDR3 coding DNA: TGTGCCAGCGGCCAAACAGGGGACACTGAAGCTTTCTTT.

This clone was seen a few times. V is TRBV28 and J is TRBJ1-2, with TRBD1 identical over 7 bases. Germline V gene data show CDR1 as MDHEN and CDR2 as SYDVKM. V trimming: 4 bases; J trimming: 4 bases; junction bases outside the gene matches: 6. This CDR3 is built from 14 residues. The CDR3 protein is CASSYTGDGYGYTF. The CDR3 DNA reads as TGTGCCAGCAGTTATACAGGGGACGGCTATGGCTACACCTTC.

The chain recombines TRBV29-1 with TRBJ2-5, with D uncertain. The CDR3 consists of 14 residues. Per the germline V gene, CDR1 is SQVTM and CDR2 is ANQGSEA. The V gene lost 1 base and the J gene lost 5 bases, with 14 bases spanning the gap. Written as DNA, the CDR3 is TGCAGCGTTGAAGGTTTGGGCCCGCAGGAGACCCAGTACTTC. Translation: CSVEGLGPQETQYF.

This clone was seen only a few times. The V and J genes are TRBV9 and TRBJ2-4, with TRBD2 as a possible D gene (6 bases). V lost 7 bases to trimming and J lost 0 bases, with 14 bases between them. Germline CDR1 and CDR2: SGDLS and YYNGEE. The CDR3 has 15 amino acids. CDR3 in amino acids: CASGGCWLAKNIQYF. In DNA form, the CDR3 reads TGTGCCAGCGGGGGGTGCTGGCTAGCCAAAAACATTCAGTACTTC.

The rearrangement joins TRBV29-1 to TRBJ1-3; possibly TRBD1 for D (5 bases). This CDR3 comprises 15 residues. Germline V gene lookup returns CDR1 SQVTM and CDR2 ANQGSEA. The germline V and J ends were trimmed by 4 bases and 2 bases, with 15 bases remaining between them. CDR3 sequence: CSVADWQGPGNTIYF. The CDR3, as DNA: TGCAGCGTTGCCGACTGGCAGGGACCTGGAAACACCATATATTTT. The variable domain in full, with the rest retrieved from reference TRBV29-1 and TRBJ1-3, is SAVISQKPSRDICQRGTSLTIQCQVDSQVTMMFWYRQQPGQSLTLIATANQGSEATYESGFVIDKFPISRPNLTFSTLTVSNMSPEDSSIYLCSVADWQGPGNTIYFGEGSWLTVV.

This clone was picked up a small number of times. The chain joins TRBV29-1 to TRBJ2-5; 7 bases are shared with TRBD2. CDR1 SQVTM and CDR2 ANQGSEA come from the germline V gene. With 7 bases clipped from V and 5 bases from J, the junction kept 16 bases outside the gene matches. The CDR3 runs 15 residues. CDR3 sequence: CSAGGRVEMSETQYF. DNA of the CDR3: TGCAGCGCGGGGGGACGGGTTGAGATGTCGGAGACCCAGTACTTC.

The V and J genes are TRBV15 and TRBJ2-1; 10 nucleotides align to TRBD2. The CDR3 totals 13 residues. The germline V gene has CDR1 LNHNV and CDR2 YYDKDF (reference sequence). V shed 1 base, J shed 15 bases, and the junction held 6 bases outside the gene matches. The CDR3 protein is CATSRGASGGRFF. In DNA, the CDR3 is TGTGCCACCAGCAGAGGGGCTAGCGGGGGCCGGTTCTTC.

This clone occurred a few times. CDR3 protein: CATSIKGNTEAFF. CDR3 DNA sequence: TGTGCCACCAGCATAAAGGGGAACACTGAAGCTTTCTTT. The V gene is TRBV15, the J gene TRBJ1-1; D unclear. Per the germline V gene, CDR1 is LNHNV and CDR2 is YYDKDF (reference sequence). V lost 4 bases and J lost 1, with 7 bases in between. This CDR3 has 13 amino acids.

As regards this clone: Its ends do not fully match the called genes, so a read error is possible. The V and J genes are TRBV6-6 and TRBJ2-7; the D gene is possibly TRBD2 (5 bases). CDR1 and CDR2 from the germline V gene are MNHNY and SVGAGI (reference sequence). This CDR3 is 13 amino acids long. The CDR3 DNA is TGTGCCAGCAGTTACGGGATAGCGCGGGCCGGGGACTTC. Encoded protein: CASSYGIARAGDF.

The chain employs TRBV27 and TRBJ2-6; D not resolved. The CDR3 covers 15 residues. V gave up 6 bases and J gave up 4 bases, with 13 bases separating them. Looked up from germline, CDR1 is MNHEY and CDR2 is SMNVEV (reference sequence). The DNA of the CDR3 is TGTGCCAGCAGCCCCTTCGGGTCGGGGGCCAACGTCCTGACTTTC. Translating it yields CASSPFGSGANVLTF.

This clone was found a few times. The gene calls are TRBV7-6 and TRBJ1-3; the D is unclear. Trimming stripped 1 base from V and 3 bases from J, with 1 base between. This CDR3 is built from 12 residues. Germline V gene sequence: CDR1 SGHVS, CDR2 FNYEAQ. The CDR3 DNA sequence: TGTGCCAGCAGCTTAGGTGGAAACACCATATATTTT. Translating it yields CASSLGGNTIYF.